A selection of T cell receptor beta chains follows, all from one sample in a study of T-cell reconstitution after alpha-beta-depleted transplantation in children. MiXCR was run by TCRdb on the PCR reads, yielding one entry per CDR3 protein. The data show hundreds of thousands of distinct CDR3 sequences, roughly 17% seen once. This material consisted of PBMCs from the stem cell graft donor, taken from the stem cell graft. The origin of the receptors is a human donor who donated a stem cell graft to a child with acute myeloid leukemia. The CDR3 runs from the conserved cysteine through the conserved F or W. D genes are given only for firm matches. Size is omitted from some rows. Given values are once, few, many or a class for expanded clones.

clone size,V gene,J gene,D gene,CDR3 protein
many,TRBV12-3/TRBV12-4,TRBJ2-7,NA,CASSPPSGEQYF
NA,TRBV5-6,TRBJ1-5,NA,CASSLRDNLNQPQHF
few,TRBV20-1,TRBJ2-1,TRBD2,CSARGERGGFF
NA,TRBV25-1,TRBJ2-5,NA,CASSEFSGSQETQYF
NA,TRBV11-2,TRBJ2-1,TRBD2,CASSLEILAGGVRDEQFF
many,TRBV12-3/TRBV12-4,TRBJ1-6,TRBD1,CASREDRDNSPLHF
few,TRBV20-1,TRBJ1-5,NA,CSAPIFGVSWPQHF
NA,TRBV10-2,TRBJ1-3,NA,CASSPTSRDSGNTIYF
many,TRBV20-1,TRBJ2-1,TRBD2,CSARDWSGTIGDEQFF
NA,TRBV9,TRBJ1-2,NA,CASRSGYGYTF
NA,TRBV20-1,TRBJ2-5,TRBD2,CSARRGGPGETQYF
NA,TRBV20-1,TRBJ2-5,NA,CSARVGVDQETQYF
many,TRBV4-3,TRBJ2-7,TRBD1,CASSQATGGKDEQYF
few,TRBV20-1,TRBJ2-1,TRBD2,CSARDDGRGTYNEQFF
many,TRBV7-2,TRBJ1-2,NA,CASSSVYGYTF
NA,TRBV27,TRBJ2-5,TRBD1,CASSRDRGLETQYF
many,TRBV9,TRBJ1-1,NA,CASSVGGGMNTEAFF
few,TRBV10-3,TRBJ1-2,TRBD1,CAISGNTGDGYTF
NA,TRBV12-3/TRBV12-4,TRBJ1-4,NA,CASSLAPGKLFF
NA,TRBV28,TRBJ1-5,NA,CASNRGTDQPQHF
many,TRBV29-1,TRBJ2-3,NA,CSVAVRGSQEQYF
few,TRBV25-1,TRBJ2-7,TRBD1,CASSARSLTGTGGDRQYF
few,TRBV4-3,TRBJ1-4,NA,CASSPRQSTNEKLFF
many,TRBV20-1,TRBJ1-1,NA,CSALRASGNTEAFF
NA,TRBV6-6,TRBJ1-5,NA,CASSYEGHQPQHF
many,TRBV15,TRBJ1-5,NA,CATSRVEQPQHF
many,TRBV12-3/TRBV12-4,TRBJ1-1,NA,CASSLRGGDTEAFF
NA,TRBV7-2,TRBJ1-2,NA,CASSPSAGTYGYTF
many,TRBV20-1,TRBJ2-5,TRBD1,CSALNRGLQETQYF